The present T cell receptor (beta chain) was sequenced within a study of control samples from healthy donors and cancer patients. The data were produced by immunoSEQ multiplex PCR, yet TCRdb's version contains in-frame clones alone and is incomplete. Of 95,000 to 150,000 clones listed, less than 90% are singletons. The germline V gene has CDR1 KGHDR and CDR2 SFDVKD. With 4 bases clipped from V and 2 bases from J, the junction kept 9 bases outside the gene matches. This CDR3 region has 17 residues. The clonotype was recovered from a man aged 18 to 30 in good health. This chain connects TRBV24-1 to TRBJ2-3, with 9 nucleotides matching TRBD1. The sample comprised blood. CDR3 residues: CATSDTGTGMATDTQYF. DNA for the CDR3: TGTGCCACCAGTGACACCGGGACAGGGATGGCCACAGATACGCAGTATTTT.